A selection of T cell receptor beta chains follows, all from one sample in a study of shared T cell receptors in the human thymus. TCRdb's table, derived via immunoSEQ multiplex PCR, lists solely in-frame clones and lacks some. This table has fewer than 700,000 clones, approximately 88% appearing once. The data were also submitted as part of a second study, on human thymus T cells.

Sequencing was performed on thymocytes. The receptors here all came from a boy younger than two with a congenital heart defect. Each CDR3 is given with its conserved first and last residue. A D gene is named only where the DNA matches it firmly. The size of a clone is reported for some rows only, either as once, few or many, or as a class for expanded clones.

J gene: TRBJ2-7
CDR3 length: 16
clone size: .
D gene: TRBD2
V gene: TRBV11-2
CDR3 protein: CASSSGTSRSSYEQYF
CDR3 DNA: TGTGCCAGCAGCTCGGGGACTAGCCGAAGCTCCTACGAGCAGTACTTC

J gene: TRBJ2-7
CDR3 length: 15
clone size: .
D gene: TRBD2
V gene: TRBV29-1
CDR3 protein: CSVETAYGRAGEQYF
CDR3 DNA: TGCAGCGTTGAAACGGCGTACGGGAGGGCCGGGGAGCAGTACTTC

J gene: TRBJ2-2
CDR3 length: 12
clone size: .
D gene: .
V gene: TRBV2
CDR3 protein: CASSQQGGELFF
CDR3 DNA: TGTGCCAGCAGCCAACAGGGCGGGGAGCTGTTTTTT

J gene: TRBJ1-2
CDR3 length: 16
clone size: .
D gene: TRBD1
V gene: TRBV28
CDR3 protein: CASSLSGTGAYYGYTF
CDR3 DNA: TGTGCCAGCAGTTTATCCGGGACAGGGGCTTACTATGGCTACACCTTC

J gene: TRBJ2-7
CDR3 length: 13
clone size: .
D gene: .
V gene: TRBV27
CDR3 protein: CASSSAGKYEQYF
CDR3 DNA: TGTGCCAGCAGTTCGGCGGGAAAGTACGAGCAGTACTTC

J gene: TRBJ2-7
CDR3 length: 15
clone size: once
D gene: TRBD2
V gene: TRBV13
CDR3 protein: CASSRGTSGPYEQYF
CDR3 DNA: TGTGCCAGCAGCCGCGGGACTAGCGGTCCCTACGAGCAGTACTTC

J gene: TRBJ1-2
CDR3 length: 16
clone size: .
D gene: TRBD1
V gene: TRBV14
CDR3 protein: CASSQVPWDRGYGYTF
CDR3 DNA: TGTGCCAGCAGCCAAGTACCGTGGGACAGGGGCTATGGCTACACCTTC

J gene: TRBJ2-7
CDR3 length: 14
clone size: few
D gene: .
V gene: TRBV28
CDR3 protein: CASSLSRGLHEQYF
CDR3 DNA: TGTGCCAGCAGTTTATCCAGGGGTCTCCACGAGCAGTACTTC

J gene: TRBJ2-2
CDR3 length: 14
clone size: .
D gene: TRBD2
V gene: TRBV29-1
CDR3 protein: CSVEPSGGTGELFF
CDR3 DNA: TGCAGCGTTGAGCCCTCGGGGGGCACCGGGGAGCTGTTTTTT

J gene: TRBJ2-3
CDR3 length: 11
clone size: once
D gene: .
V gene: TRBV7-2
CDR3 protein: CASRYTDTQYF
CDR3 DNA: TGTGCCAGCAGATACACAGATACGCAGTATTTT

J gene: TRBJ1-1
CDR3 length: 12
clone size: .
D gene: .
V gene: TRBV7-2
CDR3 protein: CASSSRDTEAFF
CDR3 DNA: TGTGCCAGCAGCTCCCGGGACACTGAAGCTTTCTTT

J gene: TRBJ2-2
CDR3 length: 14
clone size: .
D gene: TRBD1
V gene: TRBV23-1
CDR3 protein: CASRTGGDTGELFF
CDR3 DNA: TGCGCCAGCAGAACAGGGGGAGACACCGGGGAGCTGTTTTTT

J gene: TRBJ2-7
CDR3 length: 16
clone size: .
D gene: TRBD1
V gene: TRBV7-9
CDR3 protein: CASSLDRDRDSYEQYF
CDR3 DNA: TGTGCCAGCAGCTTAGACCGGGACAGGGACTCCTACGAGCAGTACTTC

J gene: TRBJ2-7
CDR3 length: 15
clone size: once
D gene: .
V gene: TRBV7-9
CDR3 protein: CASSLRSGFHHEQYF
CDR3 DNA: TGTGCCAGCAGCCTACGATCAGGGTTCCATCACGAGCAGTACTTC

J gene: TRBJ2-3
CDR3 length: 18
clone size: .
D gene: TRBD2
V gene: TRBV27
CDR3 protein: CASSMPGLAGGGTDTQYF
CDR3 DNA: TGTGCCAGCAGTATGCCGGGACTAGCGGGAGGCGGTACAGATACGCAGTATTTT

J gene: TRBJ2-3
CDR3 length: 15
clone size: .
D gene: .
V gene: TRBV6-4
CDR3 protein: CASKPTSWGTDTQYF
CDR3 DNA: TGTGCCAGCAAACCCACTAGCTGGGGGACAGATACGCAGTATTTT

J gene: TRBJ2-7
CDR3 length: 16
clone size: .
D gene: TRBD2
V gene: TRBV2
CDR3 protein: CASSEGTSGRVYEQYF
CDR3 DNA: TGTGCCAGCAGTGAAGGGACTAGCGGAAGGGTCTACGAGCAGTACTTC

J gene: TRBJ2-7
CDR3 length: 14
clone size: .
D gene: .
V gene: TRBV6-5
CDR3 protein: CASSYSGGAGEQYF
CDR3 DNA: TGTGCCAGCAGTTACTCGGGAGGTGCGGGCGAGCAGTACTTC

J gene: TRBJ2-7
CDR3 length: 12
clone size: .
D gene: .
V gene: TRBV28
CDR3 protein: CASSSHSYEQYF
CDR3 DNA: TGTGCCAGCAGTTCCCATTCCTACGAGCAGTACTTC